Each of the 7 T cell receptor beta chains below was sequenced from the same sample in a study of Ad26.COV2.S vaccination and SARS-CoV-2 variants. Repertoires were generated with immunoSEQ multiplex PCR, while TCRdb's copy carries only in-frame clones and drops some. Counted here are around 310,000 clones, around 90% occurring once; the ten biggest clones make up 5.5%. Treatment here: roughly 20 received Ad26.COV2.S at low or high dose, single or two shots; about 5 received placebo; per-sample allocation not given. Following the first vaccine or placebo injection, samples were taken on day 63. Specimen: peripheral blood, collected in a trial of Ad26.COV2.S vaccine versus placebo. These receptors all come from a person between 18 and 65 years old who received the Ad26.COV2.S COVID-19 vaccine or a placebo.

This chain connects TRBV27 to TRBJ2-7, with TRBD2 identical over 7 bases. The germline gives CDR1 MNHEY, CDR2 SMNVEV (reference sequence). The V segment lost 6 bases and the J segment 10 bases; nucleotides outside the gene matches: 12. CDR3 size: 13 residues. The CDR3 sequence: CASSSILGGEQYF. The CDR3 nucleotides are TGTGCCAGCAGCTCTATCTTGGGGGGGGAACAGTACTTC.

Regarding this clone: Other DNA sequences from this sample encode an identical CDR3 as well. The V call is TRBV6-5, the J call TRBJ1-2; 7 bases are shared with TRBD1. Germline V gene lookup returns CDR1 MNHEY and CDR2 SVGAGI. V lost 0 bases, J lost 4 bases, and 2 bases stayed unmatched. CDR3 size: 14 residues. The chain's CDR3 is CASSYSGGVYGYTF. CDR3 nucleotide sequence: TGTGCCAGCAGTTACTCAGGGGGCGTCTATGGCTACACCTTC.

This clone was seen more than once but under ten times. V and J are TRBV6-2 or TRBV6-3 and TRBJ2-2, with D unresolved. In germline, CDR1 is MNHEY, CDR2 SVGEGT. The V gene lost 0 bases and the J gene lost 0 bases, with 8 bases spanning the gap. This CDR3 has 16 amino acids. The CDR3 DNA reads TGTGCCAGCAGTTACTCGATGATCCCGAACACCGGGGAGCTGTTTTTT. Its protein is CASSYSMIPNTGELFF.

This sequence joins TRBV6-6 and TRBJ2-1, with TRBD1 matching over 7 bases. V trimming: 11 bases; J trimming: 1 base; junction bases outside the gene matches: 5. CDR1 is MNHNY, CDR2 SVGAGI, per germline (reference sequence). The CDR3 spans 13 residues. The CDR3 DNA follows: TGTGCCCAGAGGGGGCGTTCCTACAATGAGCAGTTCTTC. Protein: CAQRGRSYNEQFF.

The genes are TRBV11-2 and TRBJ2-6, with D maybe TRBD1 (6 bases). The germline gives CDR1 SGHAT, CDR2 FQNNGV. Trimming cost V 2 bases and J 2 bases, with 13 bases left between them. This CDR3 comprises 17 residues. CDR3 loop: CASSLFPQGPGANVLTF. CDR3 in DNA: TGTGCCAGCAGCTTATTCCCACAGGGACCTGGGGCCAACGTCCTGACTTTC.

This clone was seen a few times. This rearrangement joins TRBV7-2 to TRBJ1-5, with 8 bases aligning to TRBD1. Germline V lookup: CDR1 SGHTA, CDR2 FQGNSA. Losses at the gene ends were 5 bases for V and 6 bases for J; bases not matched to a gene: 9. The CDR3 totals 15 residues. CDR3 in amino acids: CASSPDRGRGQPQHF. The CDR3 region has the DNA TGTGCCAGCAGCCCAGACAGGGGACGGGGTCAGCCCCAGCATTTT. The full variable domain, rest sourced from reference TRBV7-2 and TRBJ1-5, is GAGVSQSPSNKVTEKGKDVELRCDPISGHTALYWYRQSLGQGLEFLIYFQGNSAPDKSGLPSDRFSAERTGGSVSTLTIQRTQQEDSAVYLCASSPDRGRGQPQHFGDGTRLSIL.

The J gene is TRBJ2-1, the V gene TRBV7-2; unclear D gene. Germline CDR1 is SGHTA and CDR2 is FQGNSA. The V and J ends lost 5 bases and 11 bases respectively, with 13 bases between them. The CDR3 is 12 amino acids. The CDR3 nucleotides read TGTGCCAGCAGCCCCCCAAAGGGCCAGCAGTTCTTC. Encoded protein: CASSPPKGQQFF.